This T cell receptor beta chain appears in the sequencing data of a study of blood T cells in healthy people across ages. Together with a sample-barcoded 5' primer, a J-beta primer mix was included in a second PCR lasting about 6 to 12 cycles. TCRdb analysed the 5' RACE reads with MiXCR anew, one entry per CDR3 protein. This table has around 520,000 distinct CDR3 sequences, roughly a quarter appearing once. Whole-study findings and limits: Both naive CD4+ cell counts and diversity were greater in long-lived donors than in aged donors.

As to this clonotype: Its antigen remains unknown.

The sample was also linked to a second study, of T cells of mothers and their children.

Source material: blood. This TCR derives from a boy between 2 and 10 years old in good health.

CDR3 in amino acids: CASSPTTGEETQYF. The CDR3 bases are TGTGCCAGCTCACCAACCACAGGGGAAGAGACCCAGTACTTC. The V and J genes are TRBV18 and TRBJ2-5; 7 nucleotides agree with TRBD1. This CDR3 region has 14 residues. CDR1 and CDR2 (germline): KGHSH, LQKENI. The trim removed 2 bases at V and 3 bases at J, leaving 3 bases unmatched.